The clone carrying this TCR beta chain was counted a few times. MiXCR was run by TCRdb on the 5' RACE reads, yielding one entry per CDR3 protein. Of more than 40,000 distinct CDR3 sequences detected, roughly 13% appear once; the ten largest clones hold roughly 10%. The source of the sample is a study of neurological immune-mediated disorders. As for time point: longitudinal time-point 3. The V gene's germline CDR1 is MNHNS and CDR2 SASEGT. Trimming took 1 base from V and 6 from J, leaving 10 bases between them. This CDR3 is 14 amino acids long. The sequencing input was PBMCs. V usage is TRBV6-1 and J usage is TRBJ1-5; D call uncertain. The sequence derives from a male donor with HTLV-1-associated myelopathy (HAM/TSP). The CDR3 protein is CASSEGSSGQPQHF. The CDR3 nucleotides read TGTGCCAGCAGTGAAGGGTCTTCGGGTCAGCCCCAGCATTTT.